The 7 T cell receptor beta chains in this list originate from one sample, sequenced in a study of cytomegalovirus exposure and HLA in healthy donors. The method was immunoSEQ multiplex PCR; TCRdb's version includes in-frame clones alone and lacks a portion of them. The sample lists fewer than 250,000 clones; about 84% were seen once. Sequenced input: PBMCs. These receptors were obtained from a woman younger than 35 in good health and CMV-seronegative.

The rearrangement uses TRBV7-6 and TRBJ1-2; 9 positions match TRBD1. Looked up from germline, CDR1 is SGHVS and CDR2 is FNYEAQ. The CDR3 totals 20 residues. V lost 1 base, J lost 5 bases, and 20 bases stayed unmatched. CDR3 in amino acids: CASSLVVWDREGLGTYGYTF. CDR3 sequence (DNA): TGTGCCAGCAGCTTAGTAGTTTGGGACAGGGAGGGTCTAGGGACGTATGGCTACACCTTC.

The V call is TRBV19, the J call TRBJ1-1; tentatively, D is TRBD1 (6 bases). In germline, CDR1 is LNHDA, CDR2 SQIVND (reference sequence). V was cut by 4 bases and J by 8 bases, with 11 bases left in between. The CDR3 totals 12 residues. This chain's CDR3 is CASSTRGLEAFF. In nucleotides, the CDR3 is TGTGCCAGTAGTACCAGGGGCCTCGAAGCTTTCTTT.

This sequence joins TRBV5-1 and TRBJ2-5, with 11 bases matching TRBD2. This CDR3 region has 16 residues. The V and J ends lost 2 bases and 4 bases, in that order; junction bases with no gene match: 7. Germline V gene sequence: CDR1 SGHRS, CDR2 YFSETQ. The CDR3 region has the DNA TGCGCCAGCAGCTTACCTAGCGGGGGGAACGGAGAGACCCAGTACTTC. It codes for CASSLPSGGNGETQYF.

The V gene is TRBV11-2, the J gene TRBJ2-5, with D possibly TRBD2 on 5 matching bases. The CDR3 loop spans 14 amino acids. The V end lost 1 base, the J end lost 1 base, and 7 bases lay between the germline ends. Germline CDR1 is SGHAT and CDR2 is FQNNGV. DNA of the CDR3: TGTGCCAGCAGCTTAGGGCGGGCCCAAGAGACCCAGTACTTC. It yields the protein CASSLGRAQETQYF.

This rearrangement joins TRBV5-4 to TRBJ2-3, with D possibly matching TRBD2 (6 bases). The length of the CDR3 is 16 residues. V lost 5 bases and J lost 9, with 25 bases in between. Looked up from germline, CDR1 is SGHNT and CDR2 is YYREEE (reference sequence). CDR3 region: CASRDSEGLPYSTQYF. For the CDR3, the DNA is TGTGCCAGCAGAGATAGTGAGGGACTCCCGTATTCGACGCAGTATTTT.

This rearrangement joins TRBV29-1 to TRBJ2-7; a possible D gene is TRBD1 (6 bases). Germline V gives CDR1 SQVTM, CDR2 ANQGSEA. Trimming pared 7 bases from V and 1 base from J, leaving 11 bases between. CDR3 length: 12 amino acids. As DNA, the CDR3 is TGCAGCGCCGGGGACATATCCTACGAGCAGTACTTC. The encoded protein is CSAGDISYEQYF.

The genes are TRBV5-1 and TRBJ2-2, with TRBD1 matching 8 bases. The V and J ends lost 5 bases and 4 bases, in that order; junction bases with no gene match: 4. This CDR3 has 14 amino acids. Germline V gene data show CDR1 as SGHRS and CDR2 as YFSETQ. The CDR3 loop is CASRVTGVTGELFF. CDR3 nucleotide sequence: TGCGCCAGCAGGGTGACAGGGGTCACCGGGGAGCTGTTTTTT. The full variable domain, with the rest looked up from reference TRBV5-1 and TRBJ2-2, is KAGVTQTPRYLIKTRGQQVTLSCSPISGHRSVSWYQQTPGQGLQFLFEYFSETQRNKGNFPGRFSGRQFSNSRSEMNVSTLELGDSALYLCASRVTGVTGELFFGEGSRLTVL.